These 31 T cell receptor beta chains originate from one sample sequenced in a study of blood T cells in healthy people across ages (dated by TCRdb to about 2015). The library was prepared using 5' RACE. Sequenced on an Illumina HiSeq 2500. A second roughly 7 to 11 cycle PCR used a sample-barcoded 5' primer and a J-beta primer mix. TCRdb itself trimmed the public reads at Q25 with fastp, ran MiXCR and retained productive beta chains. Each record represents a unique CDR3 protein, reported with the most common genes and DNA among its rows. The sample profile shows some 1.1 million distinct CDR3 sequences; around two fifths of them were found once. Jointly, the top ten make up around 14% of the sample. Input material: blood. The receptors derive from a man between 18 and 29 years old in good health.

V usage is TRBV12-5 and J usage is TRBJ2-2; D is uncertain. This CDR3 has 16 amino acids. Germline V gene lookup returns CDR1 LGHNT and CDR2 FRNRAP. The germline V and J ends were trimmed by 4 bases and 0 bases, with 12 bases remaining between them. The DNA of the CDR3 is TGTGCTAGTGGTTCCCCGGACGGAGCGAACACCGGGGAGCTGTTTTTT. Amino acid sequence: CASGSPDGANTGELFF.

The chain combines TRBV5-6 with TRBJ2-5; 7 bases align to TRBD2. The germline V gene has CDR1 SGHDT and CDR2 YYEEEE. With V trimmed by 5 bases and J by 4 bases, 14 bases remained unmatched. The CDR3 loop spans 16 amino acids. The CDR3 protein is CASRQAGLSIRETQYF. CDR3 coding DNA: TGTGCCAGCAGACAAGCGGGGCTATCAATAAGAGAGACCCAGTACTTC. Variable domain in full (rest from reference TRBV5-6 and TRBJ2-5): DAGVTQSPTHLIKTRGQQVTLRCSPKSGHDTVSWYQQALGQGPQFIFQYYEEEERQRGNFPDRFSGHQFPNYSSELNVNALLLGDSALYLCASRQAGLSIRETQYFGPGTRLLVL.

The table lists this clonotype with a few counts. The junction shows a germline mismatch at one end, possibly a read error. The rearrangement joins TRBV4-1 to TRBJ1-5; D perhaps matches TRBD1 (5 bases). The CDR3 sequence is 15 residues long. Germline V gene data show CDR1 as MGHRA and CDR2 as YSYEKL. The CDR3 region is CASSQQDRIGLPQHF. The CDR3 DNA reads TGCGCCAGTAGCCAACAGGACCGTATCGGACTGCCCCAGCATTTT.

V gene TRBV7-9 combines with J gene TRBJ1-2; no firm D call. The germline V gene has CDR1 SEHNR and CDR2 FQNEAQ (reference sequence). V was pared by 0 bases and J by 7 bases, with 9 bases between. The CDR3 consists of 13 residues. CDR3 amino acids: CASSLAAVTGYTF. CDR3 nucleotides: TGTGCCAGCAGCTTAGCGGCAGTTACTGGCTACACCTTC.

The count of this clonotype is one. The chain employs TRBV29-1 and TRBJ1-1, with unresolved D. This CDR3 region has 12 residues. Germline values: CDR1 SQVTM, CDR2 ANQGSEA. CDR3 sequence reads: CSPGGGSTEAFF. The CDR3 nucleotides are TGCAGTCCCGGAGGAGGGAGCACTGAAGCTTTCTTT.

The count of this clonotype is one. This chain links TRBV5-1 with TRBJ1-1; D may be TRBD1 (5 bases). The CDR3 runs to 16 residues. Trimming left V 5 bases short and J 1 base short, with 18 bases between. CDR1 is SGHRS, CDR2 YFSETQ, per germline. The CDR3 coding sequence is TGCGCCAGCAGACCCGCCCGGGGACGGCAGAACACTGAAGCTTTCTTT. Encoded protein: CASRPARGRQNTEAFF.

The rearrangement links TRBV6-5 to TRBJ1-1, with TRBD1 as a possible D gene (6 bases). Trimming removed 4 bases from V and 4 bases from J, with 16 bases in between. Germline CDR1 reads MNHEY; CDR2 reads SVGAGI. This CDR3 region has 15 residues. CDR3 region: CASSWEGGIGTEAFF. CDR3 nucleotide sequence: TGTGCCAGCAGTTGGGAAGGGGGGATTGGCACTGAAGCTTTCTTT.

This clonotype was counted between two and nine times. The chain recombines TRBV12-3 or TRBV12-4 with TRBJ1-1; 7 nucleotides align to TRBD1. The V segment lost 0 bases and the J segment 8 bases; nucleotides outside the gene matches: 15. The CDR3 totals 17 residues. The chain's CDR3 is CASSLAYRQGDYREAFF. The CDR3 DNA sequence: TGTGCCAGCAGTTTAGCTTATAGGCAGGGGGACTATAGGGAAGCTTTCTTT.

V and J are TRBV15 and TRBJ1-2; weak D call: TRBD1 (6 bases). Germline V gene lookup returns CDR1 LNHNV and CDR2 YYDKDF (reference sequence). V lost 1 base, J lost 5 bases, and 11 bases lay in between. This CDR3 has 14 amino acids. CDR3 in DNA: TGTGCCACCAGCAGAGTCCGGACAGAATATGGCTACACCTTC. It specifies CATSRVRTEYGYTF.

This clonotype was observed a handful of times. The V gene is TRBV12-3 or TRBV12-4, the J gene TRBJ1-6, with D possibly matching TRBD1 (6 bases). Between the trimmed V and J ends, which lost 4 bases and 9 bases, there was a span of 13 bases. This CDR3 has 14 residues. CDR3 amino acids: CASSSASRGSPLHF. The CDR3 DNA follows: TGTGCCAGCAGTTCTGCGAGCAGGGGTTCACCCCTCCACTTT.

The chain links TRBV4-1 to TRBJ1-1; D is unresolved. With 8 bases removed from V and 3 bases from J, the gap between germline ends came to 13 bases. This CDR3 is 13 amino acids long. Germline values: CDR1 MGHRA, CDR2 YSYEKL. The CDR3 bases are TGCGCCAGCTCCTCAAGATGGGACACTGAAGCTTTCTTT. Protein: CASSSRWDTEAFF.

This clonotype was observed a few times. The chain has TRBV27 and TRBJ2-1; 7 nucleotides line up with TRBD2. The CDR3 sequence is 16 residues long. V trimming: 5 bases; J trimming: 4 bases; junction bases outside the gene matches: 11. Germline lookup yields CDR1 MNHEY and CDR2 SMNVEV (reference sequence). The CDR3 loop is CASSTSGGNFYNEQFF. In nucleotides, the CDR3 is TGTGCCAGCAGTACCTCGGGAGGCAACTTTTACAATGAGCAGTTCTTC.

J is TRBJ1-6 and V is TRBV6-5; D is undetermined. The CDR3 contains 16 residues. Germline V gene sequence: CDR1 MNHEY, CDR2 SVGAGI. Deletions cut 0 bases from V and 8 bases from J, with 14 bases between. The CDR3, as DNA: TGTGCCAGCAGTTACTCGCCGGGAGGGCTAGATTCACCCCTCCACTTT. Residues: CASSYSPGGLDSPLHF.

The table lists this clonotype with a few counts. The rearrangement uses TRBV6-5 and TRBJ2-3, with D unclear. V was clipped by 6 bases and J by 1 base, with 11 bases between them. CDR3 size: 14 residues. The V gene's germline CDR1 is MNHEY and CDR2 SVGAGI. The CDR3 nucleotides are TGTGCCAGCAGCCGCGACGGGCGCACAGATACGCAGTATTTT. This translates into CASSRDGRTDTQYF.

On this clonotype itself: A junction end diverges from the germline sequence, so it may reflect a read error. This sequence joins TRBV12-3 or TRBV12-4 and TRBJ2-3; D is tentatively TRBD1 or TRBD2 (5 bases each). CDR3 length: 15 residues. The CDR3 protein is CASTFRGRKADMQYF. The CDR3 DNA follows: TGTGCCAGCACCTTTCGGGGACGGAAAGCAGATATGCAGTATTTT.

The rearrangement links TRBV5-1 to TRBJ2-5; no definite D call. V was pared by 2 bases and J by 3 bases, with 14 bases between. There are 15 residues in the CDR3. Germline V gives CDR1 SGHRS, CDR2 YFSETQ. CDR3 loop: CASSLIPLSEETQYF. CDR3 DNA: TGCGCCAGCAGCTTAATACCTCTCAGCGAAGAGACCCAGTACTTC.

This clonotype was seen only a few times. The chain is built from TRBV20-1 and TRBJ1-1; a possible D gene is TRBD1 (5 bases). Trimming removed 3 bases from V and 4 bases from J, with 18 bases in between. Germline CDR1 DFQATT, CDR2 SNEGSKA (reference sequence). The CDR3 extends over 15 amino acids. The DNA for the CDR3 is TGCAGTGCTAGGAATGCGCAGGGTGTAGGCACTGAAGCTTTCTTT. It is translated as CSARNAQGVGTEAFF.

This chain links TRBV5-1 with TRBJ1-1; D not certain. V lost 0 bases and J lost 0, with 15 bases in between. Germline-derived CDR1 and CDR2 are SGHRS and YFSETQ. CDR3 length: 17 residues. This CDR3 reads CASSLGLGGRLNTEAFF. CDR3 bases: TGCGCCAGCAGCTTGGGACTTGGCGGCAGACTGAACACTGAAGCTTTCTTT.

J is TRBJ1-3 and V is TRBV7-2, with no clear D. The CDR3 is 16 residues long. Trimming pared 1 base from V and 0 bases from J, leaving 10 bases between. CDR1 and CDR2 (germline): SGHTA, FQGNSA. CDR3 residues: CASSLGLVVSGNTIYF. The CDR3 DNA sequence: TGTGCCAGCAGCTTAGGCCTCGTGGTCTCTGGAAACACCATATATTTT. The whole variable domain, filled in from reference TRBV7-2 and TRBJ1-3, reads GAGVSQSPSNKVTEKGKDVELRCDPISGHTALYWYRQSLGQGLEFLIYFQGNSAPDKSGLPSDRFSAERTGGSVSTLTIQRTQQEDSAVYLCASSLGLVVSGNTIYFGEGSWLTVV.

This clonotype was seen more than once but under ten times. J is TRBJ2-5 and V is TRBV7-2, with D maybe TRBD2 (6 bases). This CDR3 has 19 amino acids. Germline loops: CDR1 SGHTA, CDR2 FQGNSA. The V end lost 2 bases, the J end lost 2 bases, and 24 bases lay between the germline ends. This CDR3 is CASSLYPTYWRDLQETQYF. The CDR3 DNA reads as TGTGCCAGCAGCTTATACCCGACCTATTGGAGGGATCTTCAAGAGACCCAGTACTTC.

Of note for this clonotype: Because the CDR3's place on the DNA is in doubt, the DNA is left out and the CDR3 is given as listed by TCRdb. The CDR3 sequence: CASILGTSGINEQFF. The chain employs TRBV28 and TRBJ2-1; the DNA was not compared with TRBD2, the D call given in the table. Germline-derived CDR1 and CDR2 are MDHEN and SYDVKM. The CDR3 spans 15 residues, counting both ends.

This sequence joins TRBV7-9 and TRBJ2-6; 8 nucleotides align to TRBD2. V gave up 0 bases and J gave up 4 bases; unmatched junction bases: 2. Germline V lookup: CDR1 SEHNR, CDR2 FQNEAQ (reference sequence). The CDR3 extends over 16 amino acids. This CDR3 reads CASSLARGVGANVLTF. The CDR3 DNA is TGTGCCAGCAGCTTAGCGCGGGGGGTCGGGGCCAACGTCCTGACTTTC.

J is TRBJ1-1 and V is TRBV6-1, with D unclear. The V and J ends lost 0 bases and 8 bases respectively, with 13 bases between them. CDR3 length equals 14 residues. CDR1 and CDR2 from the germline V gene are MNHNS and SASEGT. The CDR3: CASSEALLRVEAFF. The CDR3 DNA is TGTGCCAGCAGTGAAGCTCTCCTTCGGGTAGAAGCTTTCTTT.

CDR3: CASSHIKLAGIYSDEQYF. The DNA for the CDR3 is TGCGCCAGCAGCCACATTAAACTAGCGGGGATTTATTCGGATGAGCAGTACTTC. V is TRBV5-1 and J is TRBJ2-7; 10 nucleotides align to TRBD2. Germline-derived CDR1 and CDR2 are SGHRS and YFSETQ. This CDR3 has 18 amino acids. V lost 4 bases, J lost 7 bases, and 20 bases stayed unmatched.

With regard to this clonotype: A much larger clone is a single base away; this may be a read error. The genes are TRBV9 and TRBJ2-3, with D tentatively TRBD2 (6 bases). This CDR3 contains 13 residues. CDR1 and CDR2 from the germline V gene are SGDLS and YYNGEE. The DNA for the CDR3 is TGTACCAGCAGCGCGGGGTTTGCCGATACGCAGTATTTT. Translated, it gives CTSSAGFADTQYF.

The gene calls are TRBV11-1 and TRBJ1-1, with a tentative D call TRBD1 (6 bases). Per germline, CDR1 SGHAT and CDR2 FQDESV (reference sequence). There are 15 residues in the CDR3. Between the trimmed V and J ends, which lost 5 bases and 0 bases, there was a span of 13 bases. The CDR3 reads CASSLLSGVNTEAFF. CDR3 in DNA: TGTGCCAGCAGCCTATTGTCAGGGGTGAACACTGAAGCTTTCTTT. Together with reference TRBV11-1 and TRBJ1-1, the CDR3 gives the full variable domain: EAEVAQSPRYKITEKSQAVAFWCDPISGHATLYWYRQILGQGPELLVQFQDESVVDDSQLPKDRFSAERLKGVDSTLKIQPAELGDSAMYLCASSLLSGVNTEAFFGQGTRLTVV.

This clonotype was detected only a few times. This sequence joins TRBV11-1 and TRBJ2-3; 9 bases are shared with TRBD1. The germline V gene encodes CDR1 SGHAT and CDR2 FQDESV (reference sequence). The CDR3 is 17 amino acids. V trimming: 4 bases; J trimming: 2 bases; junction bases outside the gene matches: 10. The CDR3 DNA follows: TGTGCCAGCAGCTGGGACAGGGTGGGGACTGACACAGATACGCAGTATTTT. Amino acids: CASSWDRVGTDTDTQYF.

In regard to this clonotype: One end of the junction fails to match germline, which may point to a read error. The rearrangement joins TRBV20-1 to TRBJ2-7; 7 bases fit TRBD1. Germline CDR1 and CDR2: DFQATT and SNEGSKA (reference sequence). This CDR3 has 18 amino acids. The CDR3, as DNA: TGCAGTGCTAATCCTACCGAATTCGACAGGGAAATTAAGTACGCGCAGTACTTC. As protein: CSANPTEFDREIKYAQYF.

In this sample, this clonotype turned up a few times. The chain combines TRBV6-5 with TRBJ2-1, with a tentative D call TRBD1 (6 bases). V was pared by 0 bases and J by 3 bases, with 12 bases between. Germline-derived CDR1 and CDR2 are MNHEY and SVGAGI. The length of the CDR3 is 16 residues. As DNA, the CDR3 is TGTGCCAGCAGTTACTCGGGTCAGGGGAACTACAATGAGCAGTTCTTC. Amino acid sequence: CASSYSGQGNYNEQFF.

This clonotype has only one observation. The chain has TRBV12-3 or TRBV12-4 and TRBJ2-7; a weak D match, TRBD1 (6 bases). The V gene lost 6 bases and the J gene lost 1 base, with 13 bases spanning the gap. The CDR3 spans 14 residues. This chain's CDR3 is CASSRGTQSYEQYF. The CDR3 DNA is TGTGCCAGCAGCCGAGGGACACAGTCCTACGAGCAGTACTTC.

This sequence joins TRBV2 and TRBJ1-1; no clear D gene. Germline lookup yields CDR1 SNHLY and CDR2 FYNNEI. This CDR3 contains 12 residues. The V end was cut by 1 base, the J end by 7 bases, with 7 bases between. The DNA of the CDR3 is TGTGCCAGCAGTGAAGGGATTATTGAAGCTTTCTTT. Protein: CASSEGIIEAFF.